Following are 32 T cell receptor beta chains from one sample sequenced in a study of T cell responses to AZD1222 COVID-19 vaccine (dated by TCRdb to the early 2020s). The method behind the library was the immunoSEQ multiplex PCR assay. TCRdb carries this immuneACCESS record with in-frame sequences only. Its versions omit some clonotypes, under half of them owing to an unresolved V gene in the studies checked, with the rest unexplained. Here the sample has some 170,000 clones; 85% to 95% occur a single time. The ten largest clones capture 0.95% to 1.3% of the sample. The sample's time point label is to be understood as: about 28 days (+/-7) after the second vaccine dose. Read against the paper, the sample's treatment or condition label means: meningococcal conjugate vaccine given as trial control. The material sequenced was peripheral blood, taken 28 days after the second dose of the MenACWY control vaccine. These receptors came from an adult who received the MenACWY meningococcal vaccine as a control.

The rearrangement uses TRBV10-3 and TRBJ2-2; D gene uncertain. V was pared by 4 bases and J by 1 base, with 10 bases between. The germline V gene has CDR1 ENHRY and CDR2 SYGVKD. The CDR3 covers 15 residues. This CDR3 reads CAISGKARNTGELFF. The CDR3 DNA reads TGTGCCATCAGTGGGAAGGCCAGGAACACCGGGGAGCTGTTTTTT.

The genes are TRBV5-4 and TRBJ2-7; D might be TRBD1 (6 bases). Trimming shortened V by 3 bases and J by 1 base, and 11 bases separated the two germline ends. Germline values: CDR1 SGHNT, CDR2 YYREEE (reference sequence). There are 14 residues in the CDR3. In nucleotides, the CDR3 is TGTGCCAGCAGCTGGGGGCAGAGGTCCTACGAGCAGTACTTC. This sequence encodes CASSWGQRSYEQYF.

The chain has TRBV5-1 and TRBJ2-6; 8 bases map to TRBD1. Germline values: CDR1 SGHRS, CDR2 YFSETQ. J gave up 4 bases and V 4 bases, and 7 bases lay outside the gene matches. The CDR3 contains 16 residues. The CDR3 region is CASSHMTGAGANVLTF. CDR3 sequence (DNA): TGCGCCAGCAGCCATATGACAGGGGCAGGGGCCAACGTCCTGACTTTC.

The genes are TRBV12-3 or TRBV12-4 and TRBJ1-3; D remains ambiguous. The CDR3 is 13 residues long. Trimming removed 10 bases from V and 2 bases from J, with 12 bases in between. The DNA for the CDR3 is TGTGCCACCAAGGATCTAACTGGAAACACCATATATTTT. Residues: CATKDLTGNTIYF.

The chain joins TRBV5-6 to TRBJ1-1; possible D gene TRBD1, 5 bases. Trimming pared 5 bases from V and 0 bases from J, leaving 11 bases between. Germline CDR1 and CDR2: SGHDT and YYEEEE. This CDR3 comprises 14 residues. CDR3 nucleotides: TGTGCCAGCAGAGCGGGACGGGTGAACACTGAAGCTTTCTTT. Protein: CASRAGRVNTEAFF.

The gene calls are TRBV19 and TRBJ1-5; perhaps TRBD1 as D (6 bases). The CDR3 loop spans 14 amino acids. CDR1 LNHDA and CDR2 SQIVND come from the germline V gene (reference sequence). Deletions cut 2 bases from V and 9 bases from J, with 14 bases between. This CDR3 is CASSISGPGAPQHF. In nucleotides, the CDR3 is TGTGCCAGTAGTATATCTGGCCCGGGGGCGCCCCAGCATTTT.

V usage is TRBV19 and J usage is TRBJ2-5; D might be TRBD1 (5 bases). CDR3 size: 12 residues. Germline lookup yields CDR1 LNHDA and CDR2 SQIVND (reference sequence). V was trimmed by 3 bases and J by 4 bases, leaving 6 bases between them. The CDR3 DNA reads as TGTGCCAGTAGTATTAGGGGAGAGACCCAGTACTTC. Translated, it gives CASSIRGETQYF.

The chain joins TRBV5-1 to TRBJ1-2; D is ambiguous. Germline lookup yields CDR1 SGHRS and CDR2 YFSETQ. Deletions cut 7 bases from V and 4 bases from J, with 20 bases between. CDR3 size: 15 residues. CDR3 loop: CASGAHPEAAYGYTF. The CDR3 DNA sequence: TGCGCCAGCGGTGCCCACCCCGAGGCAGCCTATGGCTACACCTTC.

The V and J genes are TRBV6-5 and TRBJ2-6; D is uncertain. V lost 0 bases and J lost 2, with 8 bases in between. The CDR3 spans 16 residues. Germline assignment: CDR1 MNHEY and CDR2 SVGAGI. CDR3 amino acids: CASSYSDTPGANVLTF. CDR3 DNA: TGTGCCAGCAGTTACTCAGATACCCCTGGGGCCAACGTCCTGACTTTC.

The chain has TRBV11-2 and TRBJ1-1, with D perhaps matching TRBD1 (5 bases). The CDR3 is 15 residues long. V was shortened by 3 bases and J by 1 base, with 12 bases between the two germline ends. CDR1 is SGHAT, CDR2 FQNNGV, per germline. CDR3 nucleotides: TGTGCCAGCAGCTTCCCCCTTGGGGCGAACACTGAAGCTTTCTTT. Translating gives CASSFPLGANTEAFF.

This clone has a single count. The chain couples TRBV30 to TRBJ1-5; no clear D. Germline values: CDR1 GTSNPN, CDR2 SVGIG (reference sequence). The V end was cut by 5 bases, the J end by 6 bases, with 14 bases between. This CDR3 spans 13 amino acids. The CDR3 DNA sequence: TGTGCCTGGGCTAAGAGAGGGCCTCAGCCCCAGCATTTT. Translated, it gives CAWAKRGPQPQHF. Using reference TRBV30 and TRBJ1-5 for the parts outside the CDR3, the full variable domain is SQTIHQWPATLVQPVGSPLSLECTVEGTSNPNLYWYRQAAGRGLQLLFYSVGIGQISSEVPQNLSASRPQDRQFILSSKKLLLSDSGFYLCAWAKRGPQPQHFGDGTRLSIL.

The J gene is TRBJ2-7, the V gene TRBV18, with D perhaps TRBD1 (6 bases). Germline CDR1 reads KGHSH; CDR2 reads LQKENI. V lost 3 bases, J lost 6 bases, and 9 bases lay in between. The CDR3 runs 12 residues. The CDR3 region is CASSPWGREQYF. The CDR3 region has the DNA TGTGCCAGCTCACCCTGGGGGCGCGAGCAGTACTTC.

This chain connects TRBV6-1 to TRBJ2-1, with 11 bases matching TRBD2. The J segment lost 0 bases and the V segment lost 4 bases, leaving 5 bases of the junction unmatched. The CDR3 consists of 17 residues. CDR1 and CDR2 from the germline V gene are MNHNS and SASEGT. The chain's CDR3 is CASSAILAGGSYNEQFF. The CDR3 DNA reads TGTGCCAGCAGTGCAATTCTAGCGGGGGGCTCCTACAATGAGCAGTTCTTC.

This clone is a singleton in its sample. V usage is TRBV27 and J usage is TRBJ2-1, with D perhaps matching TRBD1 or TRBD2 (5 bases each). V lost 2 bases, J lost 6 bases, and 8 bases lay in between. The CDR3 spans 13 residues. Germline V gene lookup returns CDR1 MNHEY and CDR2 SMNVEV (reference sequence). The CDR3 DNA reads as TGTGCCAGCAGTTTAATGGGGACCAATGAGCAGTTCTTC. Its translation: CASSLMGTNEQFF.

V and J are TRBV19 and TRBJ1-6; perhaps TRBD1 as D (6 bases). V lost 2 bases and J lost 6, with 17 bases in between. Per germline, CDR1 LNHDA and CDR2 SQIVND (reference sequence). The CDR3 covers 17 residues. The CDR3 protein is CASSISGQGLGNSPLHF. DNA for the CDR3: TGTGCCAGTAGTATAAGTGGCCAGGGGCTGGGTAATTCACCCCTCCACTTT.

Concerning this clone: This same CDR3 is encoded by further DNA sequences in the sample. The V and J genes are TRBV12-3 or TRBV12-4 and TRBJ1-2; no definite D call. Trimming took off 5 bases at V and 4 bases at J, with 11 bases between the two ends. This CDR3 spans 13 amino acids. This CDR3 is CASSLGRAYGYTF. CDR3 coding DNA: TGTGCCAGCAGTCTCGGACGGGCCTATGGCTACACCTTC.

V and J are TRBV5-1 and TRBJ1-1; D not certain. V was cut by 4 bases and J by 11 bases, with 15 bases left in between. The CDR3 has 12 residues. The germline V gene encodes CDR1 SGHRS and CDR2 YFSETQ. CDR3 in DNA: TGCGCCAGCAGCCCGGGTGCCCCGCCGGCTTTCTTT. As protein: CASSPGAPPAFF.

The chain recombines TRBV5-1 with TRBJ1-6, with 8 bases that match TRBD1. The CDR3 is 16 residues long. J was trimmed by 7 bases and V by 0 bases; bases with no gene match: 6. CDR1 and CDR2 from the germline V gene are SGHRS and YFSETQ. The CDR3 nucleotides read TGCGCCAGCAGCTTGGCACAGGGGGATTCAAATTCACCCCTCCACTTT. It encodes CASSLAQGDSNSPLHF.

The chain carries TRBV5-8 and TRBJ1-2; maybe TRBD1 (6 bases). Germline assignment: CDR1 SGHTS and CDR2 YDEGEE. The CDR3 runs 15 residues. Trimming took off 2 bases at V and 4 bases at J, with 15 bases between the two ends. As DNA, the CDR3 is TGTGCCAGCAGCTTACGGACAGCCGCCATCTATGGCTACACCTTC. Encoded protein: CASSLRTAAIYGYTF.

The chain uses TRBV3-1 (or the pseudogene TRBV3-2) and TRBJ2-5; D unclear. The CDR3 has 15 amino acids. The V gene's germline CDR1 is LGHDT and CDR2 YNNKEL (reference sequence). The V end was cut by 1 base, the J end by 7 bases, with 16 bases between. As DNA, the CDR3 is TGTGCCAGCAGCCAAGTTGGGCAGGCACTCGGGACCCAGTACTTC. It yields the protein CASSQVGQALGTQYF.

The DNA for the CDR3 is TGTGCCAGCAGTGAAGCGCGGGGGCGGGATGAGAGTAGTGAGCAGTTCTTC. Amino acid sequence: CASSEARGRDESSEQFF. The chain is built from TRBV2 and TRBJ2-1; possibly TRBD2 for D (7 bases). The germline V gene encodes CDR1 SNHLY and CDR2 FYNNEI. The CDR3 contains 17 residues. Trimming took off 0 bases at V and 9 bases at J, with 21 bases between the two ends.

The chain joins TRBV19 to TRBJ2-1; 10 nucleotides agree with TRBD2. The CDR3 contains 17 residues. CDR1 LNHDA and CDR2 SQIVND come from the germline V gene (reference sequence). V gave up 3 bases and J gave up 6 bases; unmatched junction bases: 11. Written as DNA, the CDR3 is TGTGCCAGTAGTATCCCCAGCGGGGGGGCCAAATCCAATGAGCAGTTCTTC. Translated: CASSIPSGGAKSNEQFF.

This rearrangement joins TRBV19 to TRBJ1-1; D is undetermined. The germline V gene has CDR1 LNHDA and CDR2 SQIVND (reference sequence). V lost 6 bases and J lost 1, with 9 bases in between. The CDR3 has 13 residues. The CDR3 bases are TGTGCCAGTAGGGCTACAGCGAACACTGAAGCTTTCTTT. Translation: CASRATANTEAFF.

The chain has TRBV7-9 and TRBJ1-3; D is undetermined. Germline V gene sequence: CDR1 SEHNR, CDR2 FQNEAQ (reference sequence). V dropped 4 bases and J dropped 1 base, with 8 bases sitting between them. This CDR3 comprises 14 residues. The CDR3 nucleotides are TGTGCCAGCAGCTACCAAGGGTCTGGAAACACCATATATTTT. This gives the protein CASSYQGSGNTIYF.

V gene TRBV6-4 combines with J gene TRBJ1-5; no reliable D call. CDR1 is MRHNA, CDR2 SNTAGT, per germline. There are 13 residues in the CDR3. Deletions cut 2 bases from V and 7 bases from J, with 9 bases between. CDR3 sequence reads: CASSDVFGQPQHF. CDR3 in DNA: TGTGCCAGCAGTGACGTCTTCGGACAGCCCCAGCATTTT.

The chain links TRBV18 to TRBJ2-7, with 11 bases aligning to TRBD2. The CDR3 contains 15 residues. V lost 4 bases, J lost 7 bases, and 9 bases stayed unmatched. CDR1 is KGHSH and CDR2 is LQKENI in the germline V gene. The CDR3 region is CASSLGTSGLGEQYF. CDR3 nucleotides: TGTGCCAGCTCACTTGGGACTAGCGGCCTAGGAGAGCAGTACTTC.

The chain combines TRBV7-2 with TRBJ1-4, with a possible D match to TRBD1 (6 bases). Germline V gene sequence: CDR1 SGHTA, CDR2 FQGNSA. The germline V and J ends were trimmed by 2 bases and 6 bases, with 10 bases remaining between them. The CDR3 length is 14 residues. The CDR3 reads CASSLRQGYEKLFF. CDR3 coding DNA: TGTGCCAGCAGCTTAAGGCAGGGGTATGAAAAACTGTTTTTT.

The chain joins TRBV5-6 to TRBJ2-5, with D possibly TRBD1 on 6 matching bases. CDR1 and CDR2 (germline): SGHDT, YYEEEE. This CDR3 spans 14 amino acids. Trimming stripped 6 bases from V and 3 bases from J, with 15 bases between. CDR3 bases: TGTGCCAGCAACCGGTGGTCAGGGGAAGAGACCCAGTACTTC. It codes for CASNRWSGEETQYF.

The rearrangement uses TRBV2 and TRBJ2-5; no definite D call. V was cut by 6 bases and J by 2 bases, with 13 bases left in between. Germline CDR1 reads SNHLY; CDR2 reads FYNNEI. This CDR3 spans 14 amino acids. This CDR3 reads CASSDWTQQETQYF. CDR3 in DNA: TGTGCCAGCAGCGACTGGACGCAGCAAGAGACCCAGTACTTC.

This clone has just one count. The chain is built from TRBV2 and TRBJ1-1; unclear D gene. CDR1 SNHLY and CDR2 FYNNEI come from the germline V gene. V lost 6 bases and J 0 bases, leaving 11 bases between the germline ends. The CDR3 is 14 amino acids. CDR3 residues: CASRITEMNTEAFF. DNA for the CDR3: TGTGCCAGCAGAATAACAGAGATGAACACTGAAGCTTTCTTT.

V gene TRBV5-1 combines with J gene TRBJ1-4, with 7 positions matching TRBD1. This CDR3 region has 16 residues. The ends lost 4 bases at V and 4 bases at J; junction bases unmatched: 10. Germline lookup yields CDR1 SGHRS and CDR2 YFSETQ. DNA for the CDR3: TGCGCCAGCAGCGACCAACCGGGACAGAGTAATGAAAAACTGTTTTTT. Translating it yields CASSDQPGQSNEKLFF.

The chain recombines TRBV5-6 with TRBJ1-5; D not resolved. There are 13 residues in the CDR3. CDR1 and CDR2 from the germline V gene are SGHDT and YYEEEE. Trimming pared 2 bases from V and 4 bases from J, leaving 7 bases between. For the CDR3, the DNA is TGTGCCAGCAGCTTTACAGCAAATCAGCCCCAGCATTTT. Amino acids: CASSFTANQPQHF.